Each of the 10 T cell receptor beta chains below was sequenced from the same sample in a study of regulatory T cells in long-lasting Graves disease. Time point in this sample: persistent/refractory GD, antithyroid drugs over 5 years with positive TRAb. With RNA extracted from PBMCs as input, the TCR library was made. Library construction for TCR beta used iRepertoire HTBI primers and Arm-PCR of CDR3 regions. TCRdb re-called the multiplex PCR reads through MiXCR, storing one row per CDR3 protein. The sample has hundreds of thousands of distinct CDR3 sequences, 25% to 35% seen once; the top ten hold around 42%. The sample was peripheral blood mononuclear cells (PBMCs), taken when the disease was refractory, from a patient treated with antithyroid drugs. All receptors derive from a female donor with Graves disease.

The chain combines TRBV18 with TRBJ1-1, with D perhaps matching TRBD1 (5 bases). The CDR3 contains 14 residues. Germline CDR1 KGHSH, CDR2 LQKENI. With 5 bases removed from V and 6 bases from J, the gap between germline ends came to 16 bases. This CDR3 reads CASSTGRAGPEAFF. The CDR3, as DNA: TGTGCCAGCTCAACGGGCAGGGCGGGCCCTGAAGCTTTCTTT.

The chain is built from TRBV25-1 and TRBJ1-4, with unresolved D. Deletions cut 3 bases from V and 7 bases from J, with 12 bases between. Looked up from germline, CDR1 is MGHDK and CDR2 is SYGVNS. The CDR3 has 14 amino acids. The CDR3 nucleotides read TGTGCCAGCAGTGACCCCACAAGTGGTGAAAAACTGTTTTTT. It codes for CASSDPTSGEKLFF.

This clonotype showed up just a few times. The J gene is TRBJ2-2, the V gene TRBV20-1; D tentatively reads TRBD1 or TRBD2 (5 bases each). V lost 5 bases, J lost 2 bases, and 15 bases lay in between. Per germline, CDR1 DFQATT and CDR2 SNEGSKA (reference sequence). This CDR3 is built from 15 residues. The CDR3 DNA reads TGCAGTGCTGGAACCGGGACCACCAACACCGGGGAGCTGTTTTTT. This translates into CSAGTGTTNTGELFF.

The V and J genes are TRBV6-1 and TRBJ2-7; 7 nucleotides match TRBD1. V dropped 11 bases and J dropped 6; count of bases not matched to a gene: 13. Per germline, CDR1 MNHNS and CDR2 SASEGT. There are 13 residues in the CDR3. The CDR3 region is CASTGQLGSEQYF. DNA of the CDR3: TGTGCCTCGACGGGACAGCTCGGGTCCGAGCAGTACTTC.

J is TRBJ2-2 and V is TRBV11-1, with TRBD2 identical over 9 bases. Germline V lookup: CDR1 SGHAT, CDR2 FQDESV (reference sequence). This CDR3 comprises 17 residues. Trimming removed 5 bases from V and 4 bases from J; junction bases left unmatched: 11. The CDR3 coding sequence is TGTGCCAGCAGCCCCCCCCTAGCGGGACGGGGCACCGGGGAGCTGTTTTTT. This sequence encodes CASSPPLAGRGTGELFF.

This clonotype was seen only a few times. The germline gene is not matched at one end of the junction; a read error may be the cause. The J gene is TRBJ1-5, the V gene TRBV2; TRBD1 aligns across 7 bases. The germline V gene has CDR1 SNHLY and CDR2 FYNNEI. The CDR3 is 15 amino acids. In DNA form, the CDR3 reads TGTGCCAGCAGTGATCACAGGGGAGGCAATCAGCCCCAGCGTTTT. Translating gives CASSDHRGGNQPQRF.

This sequence joins TRBV28 and TRBJ1-2, with D unclear. The germline V and J ends were trimmed by 6 bases and 2 bases, with 7 bases remaining between them. The CDR3 extends over 12 amino acids. The V gene's germline CDR1 is MDHEN and CDR2 SYDVKM. The CDR3 DNA is TGTGCCAGCAGACCTCCAAACTATGGCTACACCTTC. It translates to CASRPPNYGYTF.

The chain links TRBV20-1 to TRBJ1-2, with D unclear. The CDR3 sequence is 11 residues long. The germline V gene encodes CDR1 DFQATT and CDR2 SNEGSKA (reference sequence). With 3 bases removed from V and 5 bases from J, the gap between germline ends came to 7 bases. CDR3 nucleotides: TGCAGTGCTAGCCCTGATTATGGCTACACCTTC. This codes for CSASPDYGYTF.

The V and J genes are TRBV5-1 and TRBJ1-1, with D possibly TRBD1 on 6 matching bases. The germline V gene has CDR1 SGHRS and CDR2 YFSETQ. CDR3 length equals 15 residues. The V end lost 4 bases, the J end lost 3 bases, and 16 bases lay between the germline ends. CDR3 residues: CASSPTPGGHTEAFF. The CDR3 region has the DNA TGCGCCAGCAGCCCCACCCCGGGGGGCCACACTGAAGCTTTCTTT.

The chain recombines TRBV3-1 with TRBJ1-2; no clear D gene. Germline V gives CDR1 LGHDT, CDR2 YNNKEL (reference sequence). The CDR3 contains 14 residues. The V and J ends lost 0 bases and 4 bases respectively, with 9 bases between them. CDR3 sequence reads: CASSQDSSGYGYTF. The CDR3 nucleotides read TGTGCCAGCAGCCAAGATTCGTCCGGCTATGGCTACACCTTC.